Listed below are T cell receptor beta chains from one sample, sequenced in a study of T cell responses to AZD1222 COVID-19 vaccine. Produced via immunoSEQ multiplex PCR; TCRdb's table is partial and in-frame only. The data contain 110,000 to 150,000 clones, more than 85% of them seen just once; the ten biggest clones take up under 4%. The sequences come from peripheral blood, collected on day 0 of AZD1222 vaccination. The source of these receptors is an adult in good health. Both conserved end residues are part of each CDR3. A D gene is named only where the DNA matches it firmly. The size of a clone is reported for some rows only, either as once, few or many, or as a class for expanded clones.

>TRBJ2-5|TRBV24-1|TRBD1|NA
TGTGCCACCAGTGATTCAAAACGGACAGGGGAGGCGGGCCTGAATGATTGGACCCAGTACTTC
CATSDSKRTGEAGLNDWTQYF
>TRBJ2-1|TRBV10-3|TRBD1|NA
TGTGCCACCTACGCAGGGGGAGAGGCTGAGCAGTTCTTC
CATYAGGEAEQFF
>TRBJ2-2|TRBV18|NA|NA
TGTGCCACGACAGAGCTTAACACCGGGGAGCTGTTTTTT
CATTELNTGELFF
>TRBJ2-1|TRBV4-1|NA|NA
TGCGCCAGCAGCCAAGGGCTGTGGGGGGGGGCGAGGCAGTTCTTC
CASSQGLWGGARQFF
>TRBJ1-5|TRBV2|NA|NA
TGTGCCAGTTGCCGGGACGGGGGAAATCAGCCCCAGCATTTT
CASCRDGGNQPQHF
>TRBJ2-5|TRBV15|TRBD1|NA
TGTGCCACCAGCAGAGATAGGGGAACAGGGGCGGAGACCCAGTACTTC
CATSRDRGTGAETQYF
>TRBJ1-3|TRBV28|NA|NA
TGTGCCAGCAGCACGGACGGAATTCAAGGAAACACCATATATTTT
CASSTDGIQGNTIYF
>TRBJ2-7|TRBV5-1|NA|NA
TGCGCCAGCAGCTTGGCAAGTGGGGAATCCTACGAGCAGTACTTC
CASSLASGESYEQYF
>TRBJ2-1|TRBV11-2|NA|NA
TGTGCCAGCAGCGGCACAGTCGGGGCGGCCAATGAGCAGTTCTTC
CASSGTVGAANEQFF
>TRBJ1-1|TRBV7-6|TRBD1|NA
TGTGCCAGCAGCTCGGATTGGGACAGACCGAACACTGAAGCTTTCTTT
CASSSDWDRPNTEAFF
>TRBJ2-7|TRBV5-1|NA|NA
TGCGCCAGCAGCTTGGGACCAGGGGAAATTAACGAGCAGTACTTC
CASSLGPGEINEQYF
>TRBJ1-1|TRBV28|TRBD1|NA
TGTGCCAGCGGGTTACCCTTGACAGGGAGGGCTGAAGCTTTCTTT
CASGLPLTGRAEAFF
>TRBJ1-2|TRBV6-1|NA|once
TGTGCCAGCAGTGAATCGTTGCGGACGGACAATAACTATGGCTACACCTTC
CASSESLRTDNNYGYTF
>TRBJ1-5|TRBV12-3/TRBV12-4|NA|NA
TGTGCCAGCGACGAGGGGGGCCAGCCCCAGCATTTT
CASDEGGQPQHF
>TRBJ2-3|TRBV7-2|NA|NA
TGTGCCAGCAGCCGCGGCCGAACTAGCACAGATACGCAGTATTTT
CASSRGRTSTDTQYF
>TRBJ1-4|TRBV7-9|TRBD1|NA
TGTGCCAGCAGCCCTCCCGGACAGGGCTTGGTTAATGAAAAACTGTTTTTT
CASSPPGQGLVNEKLFF
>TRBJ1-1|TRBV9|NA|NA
TGTGCCAGCGATTCGATCGGGGCAGCCCCTGAAGCTTTCTTT
CASDSIGAAPEAFF
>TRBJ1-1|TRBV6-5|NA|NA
TGTGCCACCAGGACGGTGAACACTGAAGCTTTCTTT
CATRTVNTEAFF
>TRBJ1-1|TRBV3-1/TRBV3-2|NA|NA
TGTGCCAGCAGCCCCAAAGTCGCACAGAACACTGAAGCTTTCTTT
CASSPKVAQNTEAFF
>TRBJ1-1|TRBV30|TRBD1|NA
TGTGCCGGGGACAGGAGATTGTCCACTGAAGCTTTCTTT
CAGDRRLSTEAFF
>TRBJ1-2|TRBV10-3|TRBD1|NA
TGTGCCATCAGCGACTCCGGGACAGGGGTTTCCTTTAGCTACACCTTC
CAISDSGTGVSFSYTF
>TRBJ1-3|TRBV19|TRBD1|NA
TGTGCCAGTAGTAACAGGGGAAGATCGGACACCATATATTTT
CASSNRGRSDTIYF
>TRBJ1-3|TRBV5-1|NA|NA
TGCGCCAGCAGCCCAGGACTCGGGGACACCATATATTTT
CASSPGLGDTIYF
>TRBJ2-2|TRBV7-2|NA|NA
TGTGCCAGCAGCCGTACTAGCAACACCGGGGAGCTGTTTTTT
CASSRTSNTGELFF
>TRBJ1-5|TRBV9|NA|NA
TGTGCCAGCAGCGTAGAGGAAGGCTTTAATCAGCCCCAGCATTTT
CASSVEEGFNQPQHF
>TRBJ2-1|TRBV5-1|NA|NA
TGCGCCAGCAGTGGGGTAGGAGTCACTTCCAATGAGCAGTTCTTC
CASSGVGVTSNEQFF
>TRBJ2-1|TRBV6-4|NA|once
TGTGCCAGCAGTGACTCGGGGGAAGCGGACGCCTACAATGAGCAGTTCTTC
CASSDSGEADAYNEQFF
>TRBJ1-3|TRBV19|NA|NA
TGTGCCAGCGGGAAGACTGGAAACACCATATATTTT
CASGKTGNTIYF
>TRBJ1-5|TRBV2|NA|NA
TGTGCCAGCAGTGAAACCCTTCAGCCCCAGCATTTT
CASSETLQPQHF
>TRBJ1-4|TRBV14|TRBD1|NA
TGTGCCAGCAGTCGCTCAGGGACAGGGGTTGAGAAACTGTTTTTT
CASSRSGTGVEKLFF
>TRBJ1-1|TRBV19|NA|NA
TGTGCCAGTAGTAACGGTCTAAAGGGTGTTGCAGCTTTCTTT
CASSNGLKGVAAFF
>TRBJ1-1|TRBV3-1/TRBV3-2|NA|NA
TGTGCCAGCAGCCCCGCTCACACAGGGAACACTGAAGCTTTCTTT
CASSPAHTGNTEAFF
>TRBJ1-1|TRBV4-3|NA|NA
TGCGCCAGCAGCAAAGTCAGGGGCCATCCTGAAGCTTTCTTT
CASSKVRGHPEAFF
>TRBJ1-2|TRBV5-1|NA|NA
TGCGCCAGCACCCGGGAGCTAGGAACAAGAGGCTACACCTTC
CASTRELGTRGYTF
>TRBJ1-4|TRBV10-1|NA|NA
TGCGCCAGCAGTGGGATCCCCGACGGAGAAAAACTGTTTTTT
CASSGIPDGEKLFF
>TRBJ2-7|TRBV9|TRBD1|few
TGTGCCAGCAGCGTGGCGACAGGGGGTTACGAGCAGTACTTC
CASSVATGGYEQYF
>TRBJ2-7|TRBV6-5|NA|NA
TGTGCCAGCAGTAGGGCGTCAGCAACCGAGCAGTACTTC
CASSRASATEQYF
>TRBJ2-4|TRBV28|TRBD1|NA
TGTGCCACCGGACAGGGGGCGGGTAGGGCGTTTGTAAACATTCAGTACTTC
CATGQGAGRAFVNIQYF
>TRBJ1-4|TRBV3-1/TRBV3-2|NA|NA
TGTGCCAGCGGGACGGCATATGAAAAACTGTTTTTT
CASGTAYEKLFF
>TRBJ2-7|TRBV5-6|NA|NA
TGTGCCAGCAGCTTGGTCAGGCCATCAAAACCTTACGAGCAGTACTTC
CASSLVRPSKPYEQYF
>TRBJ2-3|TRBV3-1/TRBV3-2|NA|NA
TGTGCCAGCAGCCAAGTTTATGGTCGGGAGAGGACAGATACGCAGTATTTT
CASSQVYGRERTDTQYF
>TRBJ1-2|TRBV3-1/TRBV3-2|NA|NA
TGTGCCAGCAGCCAAGCTTCCCTATATGGCTACACCTTC
CASSQASLYGYTF
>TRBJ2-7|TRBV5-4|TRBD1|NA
TGTGCCAGCAGCTTAGAACAGGGGCCAACCTACGAGCAGTACTTC
CASSLEQGPTYEQYF
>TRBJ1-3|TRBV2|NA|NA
TGTGCCAGCACCAGCGGAGTCTTCTCTGGAAACACCATATATTTT
CASTSGVFSGNTIYF
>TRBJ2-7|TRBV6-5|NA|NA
TGTGCCAGCAGTTACGGGCGGGGAACCTACGAGCAGTACTTC
CASSYGRGTYEQYF
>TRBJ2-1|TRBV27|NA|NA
TGTGCCAGCGGAACGTCCCGAGGCAATGAGCAGTTCTTC
CASGTSRGNEQFF
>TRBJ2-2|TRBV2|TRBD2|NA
TGTGCCAGCAGGCCGCTAGCGGGAGGTCTGGCCGGGGAGCTATTTTTT
CASRPLAGGLAGELFF
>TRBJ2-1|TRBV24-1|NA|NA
TGTGCCACCACATCGGGGGCCTACAATGAGCAGTTCTTC
CATTSGAYNEQFF
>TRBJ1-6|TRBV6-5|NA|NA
TGTGCCAGCAGTTACTCGAAGTCGGAGAATTCACCCCTCCACTTT
CASSYSKSENSPLHF
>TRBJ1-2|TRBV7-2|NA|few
TGTGCCAGCAGCTTGGTGGTAGAAGGAGGCTACACCTTC
CASSLVVEGGYTF
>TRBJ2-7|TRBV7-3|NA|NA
TGTGCCAGCAGCTTCTCCGGGGGGCGATCCCACGAGCAGTACTTC
CASSFSGGRSHEQYF
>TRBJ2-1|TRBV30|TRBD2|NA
TGTGCCTGGAGGAGAGCGGGAGGGAGTGAGCAGTTCTTC
CAWRRAGGSEQFF
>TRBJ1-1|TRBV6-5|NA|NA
TGTGCCAGCAGTTACGGGCAGAACACTGAAGCTTTCTTT
CASSYGQNTEAFF
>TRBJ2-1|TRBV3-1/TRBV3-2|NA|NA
TGTGCCAGCAGCCAAGGGGTCGGGTGGAATGAGCAGTTCTTC
CASSQGVGWNEQFF
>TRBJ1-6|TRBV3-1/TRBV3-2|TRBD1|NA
TGTGCCAGCAGTCCAGACAGGGGCGCACCCAATTCACCCCTCCACTTT
CASSPDRGAPNSPLHF
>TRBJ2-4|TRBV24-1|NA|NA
TGTGCCACCAGTGATCTACCGGGGCTGTCCAAAAACATTCAGTACTTC
CATSDLPGLSKNIQYF
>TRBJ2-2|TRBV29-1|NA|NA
TGCAGCGTTGTAGAGGGAGTGAGCACCGGGGAGCTGTTTTTT
CSVVEGVSTGELFF